This T cell receptor beta chain came from a study of cytomegalovirus exposure and HLA in healthy donors. General study points: Later genetic work tied a missense DCLRE1C variant to beta-chain V and J trimming. Reports described diagnosis of cytomegalovirus status by the classifier as highly specific and sensitive.

Primers included in the PCR were 60 Vbeta and 13 Jbeta primers. Generated by immunoSEQ multiplex PCR, the TCRdb table keeps only in-frame clones and is missing some. The sample records about 120,000 clones, 17% being singletons. The ends lost 10 bases at V and 4 bases at J; junction bases unmatched: 10. This CDR3 is built from 14 residues. CDR1 is MNHNY, CDR2 SVGAGI, per germline (reference sequence). This clone was seen a few times. The antigen is unknown. Sequenced input: PBMCs. The source is a female donor in good health and CMV-seropositive. The rearrangement uses TRBV6-6 and TRBJ2-3; 8 bases line up with TRBD2. CDR3 loop: CAIGASGSSDTQYF. Written as DNA, the CDR3 is TGTGCCATCGGAGCAAGCGGGAGTTCAGATACGCAGTATTTT.